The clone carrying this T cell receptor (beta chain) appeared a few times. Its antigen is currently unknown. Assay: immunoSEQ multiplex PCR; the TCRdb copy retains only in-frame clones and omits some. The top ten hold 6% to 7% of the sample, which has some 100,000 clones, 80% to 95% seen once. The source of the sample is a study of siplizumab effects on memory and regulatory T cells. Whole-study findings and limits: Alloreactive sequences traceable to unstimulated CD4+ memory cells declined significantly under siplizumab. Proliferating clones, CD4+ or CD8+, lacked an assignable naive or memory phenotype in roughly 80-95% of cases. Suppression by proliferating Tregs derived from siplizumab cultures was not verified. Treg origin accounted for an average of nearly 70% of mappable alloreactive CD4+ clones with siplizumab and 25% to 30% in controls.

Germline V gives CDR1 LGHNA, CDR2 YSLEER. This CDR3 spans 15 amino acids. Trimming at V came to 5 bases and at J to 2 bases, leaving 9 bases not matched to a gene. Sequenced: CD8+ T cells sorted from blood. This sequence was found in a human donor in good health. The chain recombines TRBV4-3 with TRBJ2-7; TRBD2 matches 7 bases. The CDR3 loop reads CASSYRLAATYEQYF. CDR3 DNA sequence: TGCGCCAGCAGCTACCGACTAGCAGCAACCTACGAGCAGTACTTC.